A selection of T cell receptor beta chains follows, all from one sample in a study of cytomegalovirus exposure and HLA in healthy donors. Assay used: immunoSEQ multiplex PCR; TCRdb lists only in-frame clones, some missing. The table lists about 110,000 clones, around three quarters of them singletons, with 2% to 3% in the top ten. Sequencing input: PBMCs. These receptors were collected from a man between 45 and 60 years old in good health and CMV-seropositive. The CDR3 runs from the conserved cysteine through the conserved F or W. The D gene is left open where the match is weak. Part of the rows lack a size; the others show once, few, many or a class for expanded clones.

abundance | j_gene | v_gene | d_gene | CDR3nt | CDR3aa
- | TRBJ2-1 | TRBV5-5 | TRBD2 | TGTGCCAGCAGCTTGGAGTGGGGGGGGGACTACAATGAGCAGTTCTTC | CASSLEWGGDYNEQFF
- | TRBJ2-1 | TRBV27 | - | TGTGCCAGCAGTTTAGGGCTTTGGCGGGGAGTGGGCAATGAGCAGTTCTTC | CASSLGLWRGVGNEQFF
- | TRBJ1-1 | TRBV5-1 | TRBD1 | TGCGCCAGCAGCCCAAAACAGGGGGCTGAAGCTTTCTTT | CASSPKQGAEAFF
- | TRBJ2-1 | TRBV4-1 | TRBD2 | TGCGCCAGCGGGGGGGACCGGTTGGAGCAGTTCTTC | CASGGDRLEQFF
- | TRBJ2-3 | TRBV6-5 | - | TGTGCCAGCAGTTACTCTCGAACCCCGCGCGATACGCAGTATTTT | CASSYSRTPRDTQYF
few | TRBJ2-7 | TRBV29-1 | TRBD2 | TGCAGCGTCGGGGACTACCTCTCCTACGAGCAGTACTTC | CSVGDYLSYEQYF
- | TRBJ2-1 | TRBV5-1 | TRBD1 | TGCGCCAGCAGCTTCCTAGACGGGACAGGGGAAGAGCAGTTCTTC | CASSFLDGTGEEQFF
once | TRBJ1-1 | TRBV2 | TRBD1 | TGTGCCAGCAGGGACAGGGGTATTAACACTGAAGCTTTCTTT | CASRDRGINTEAFF
- | TRBJ2-2 | TRBV7-2 | TRBD2 | TGTGCCAGCAGCTTAGTGGGCGGGGGGGCCACCGGGGAGCTGTTTTTT | CASSLVGGGATGELFF
few | TRBJ1-1 | TRBV15 | - | TGTGCCACCAGCAGAGATAGAAACACTGAAGCTTTCTTT | CATSRDRNTEAFF
- | TRBJ1-2 | TRBV5-1 | TRBD1 | TGCGCCAGCAGCTTGGATGGGGGAAGAGGGACAGGGGACTATGGCTACACCTTC | CASSLDGGRGTGDYGYTF
- | TRBJ2-1 | TRBV9 | - | TGTGCCAGCAGCGTAGCTGGTAGCCAAGACTACAATGAGCAGTTCTTC | CASSVAGSQDYNEQFF
- | TRBJ2-7 | TRBV5-1 | TRBD1 | TGCGCCAGCAGCGTAGAATCCGGGACAGGGGAGCAGTACTTC | CASSVESGTGEQYF
few | TRBJ2-5 | TRBV6-6 | TRBD2 | TGTGCCAGCCAGCGGGATGGAGGAGAGACCCAGTACTTC | CASQRDGGETQYF
- | TRBJ2-7 | TRBV4-2 | TRBD2 | TGTGCCAGCAGCTCCAGGACTAGCGGGTCGTTCGAGCAGTACTTC | CASSSRTSGSFEQYF
few | TRBJ1-1 | TRBV11-2 | - | TGTGCCAGCAGCCGTCGGGGGGGGACTGAAGCTTTCTTT | CASSRRGGTEAFF
- | TRBJ2-3 | TRBV5-3 | - | TGTGCCAGAAGCCACCGGGAGATGAAGGGAAGCACAGATACGCAGTATTTT | CARSHREMKGSTDTQYF
- | TRBJ2-2 | TRBV5-4 | - | TGTGCCAGCAGCTTCGAACTGCAACACACCGGGGAGCTGTTTTTT | CASSFELQHTGELFF
- | TRBJ2-7 | TRBV9 | TRBD1 | TGTGCCAGCAGCGTAGGGGGACAGGGTCCCTACGAGCAGTACTTC | CASSVGGQGPYEQYF
few | TRBJ2-7 | TRBV5-1 | TRBD1 | TGCGCCAGCAGCGTGACAGGGTTAAGGTCCTACGAGCAGTACTTC | CASSVTGLRSYEQYF
- | TRBJ2-5 | TRBV19 | - | TGTGCCAGTAGTCTACACTCCCCGGGTTCGGGGCAAGAGACCCAGTACTTC | CASSLHSPGSGQETQYF
- | TRBJ2-7 | TRBV9 | TRBD2 | TGTGCCAGCAGCCCACTAGCGGGGGCCTCCTACGAGCAGTACTTC | CASSPLAGASYEQYF
once | TRBJ2-1 | TRBV5-1 | TRBD2 | TGCGCCAGCAGCCCTGGGATGGGACTAGCGGGAGGTGGGGATGAGCAGTTCTTC | CASSPGMGLAGGGDEQFF
- | TRBJ2-1 | TRBV29-1 | TRBD2 | TGCAGCGTTGATAAACTAGCGGGATACAATGAGCAGTTCTTC | CSVDKLAGYNEQFF
- | TRBJ2-7 | TRBV15 | TRBD1 | TGTGCCACCAGCGGAAGGACAGGCAGCTACGAGCAGTACTTC | CATSGRTGSYEQYF
- | TRBJ1-4 | TRBV5-5 | - | TGTGCCAGCAGCTTGGAGGGGCTGGGTGAAAAACTGTTTTTT | CASSLEGLGEKLFF
- | TRBJ2-1 | TRBV5-6 | - | TGTGCCAGCTCCGGAGACGGGGTGAGCTCCTACAATGAGCAGTTCTTC | CASSGDGVSSYNEQFF
- | TRBJ1-2 | TRBV6-6 | - | TGTGCCAGCAGTTCCTCAAAGGCAGGGTATGGCTACACCTTC | CASSSSKAGYGYTF
- | TRBJ2-5 | TRBV14 | TRBD1 | TGTGCCAGCAGCCGATTCGGCAGGGGGCGTTCGGAGACCCAGTACTTC | CASSRFGRGRSETQYF
few | TRBJ2-1 | TRBV4-1 | - | TGCGCCAGCAGGGACTCGTTCCGAACCACCTACAATGAGCAGTTCTTC | CASRDSFRTTYNEQFF
- | TRBJ2-5 | TRBV18 | - | TGTGCCAGCTCACCGAACGTATGGTCCCCGGGGGAGACCCAGTACTTC | CASSPNVWSPGETQYF
- | TRBJ1-2 | TRBV18 | - | TGTGCCAGCTCACCTAGGGGCTCGGATGGCTACACCTTC | CASSPRGSDGYTF